This T cell receptor (beta chain) was recorded in a study of shared clonotypes between healthy human individuals. Study as a whole: Contributing individuals were two females and three males aged 18 to 49. Regarding the study as a whole: The diversity represented, both genetic and in exposure history, was limited by few donors.

A note on this clone: Its antigen is currently unknown.

Germline loops: CDR1 GTSNPN, CDR2 SVGIG (reference sequence). CDR3 size: 14 residues. V lost 5 bases, J lost 5 bases, and 7 bases stayed unmatched. An even split of each subset's genomic DNA across several immunoSEQ plates was performed. Method: immunoSEQ multiplex PCR; TCRdb's copy keeps in-frame clones and lacks some. The sample yields about 480,000 clones, over 75% seen once. Within Nashville, Tennessee resided all donors, each a Caucasian adult. Sequenced sample: PBMCs. This chain links TRBV30 with TRBJ2-1; 9 bases map to TRBD2. This receptor was taken from a woman aged 40 to 49 in good health. Some clones in this sample may be carry-over from other donors' samples. CDR3 loop: CAWEGGLANNEQFF. CDR3 sequence (DNA): TGTGCCTGGGAGGGGGGACTAGCAAACAATGAGCAGTTCTTC.